Shown below are 10 T cell receptor beta chains from a single sample sequenced in a study of T cells in Graves' hyperthyroidism and ophthalmopathy (dated by TCRdb to 2018 to 2020). To prepare the library, multiplex PCR was applied. Sequenced using an Illumina HiSeq 2000. TCR beta CDR3 regions were amplified from RNA transcripts. The first round of RT-PCR for the TCR CDR3 was performed with the HTBI primer set and the Qiagen OneStep RT-PCR kit. TCRdb passed the public sequencing reads through fastp at Q25 and MiXCR, retaining productive beta sequences. One record per CDR3 amino acid sequence lists the most common genes and DNA. Here the sample has around 700,000 distinct CDR3 sequences; 18% occur a single time. The leading ten clones occupy around 15% of the sample. The material sequenced was blood. The receptors were gathered from a woman in her forties or fifties with Graves' hyperthyroidism that later progressed to Graves' ophthalmopathy.

As DNA, the CDR3 is TGTGCCAGCAGCCCCGTGGCAGGGGCACACTATGGCTACACCTTC. Translating it yields CASSPVAGAHYGYTF. The chain joins TRBV2 to TRBJ1-2; tentatively, D is TRBD1 (6 bases). The CDR3 extends over 15 amino acids. V lost 6 bases to trimming and J lost 3 bases, with 17 bases between them. Germline CDR1 SNHLY, CDR2 FYNNEI.

There are many counts of this clonotype. This sequence joins TRBV6-1 and TRBJ2-1, with D hard to call. The CDR3 contains 11 residues. V lost 4 bases and J 4 bases, leaving 2 bases between the germline ends. Germline V gene sequence: CDR1 MNHNS, CDR2 SASEGT. This CDR3 is CASSAYNEQFF. CDR3 in DNA: TGTGCCAGCAGTGCATACAATGAGCAGTTCTTC.

Comments on this clonotype: A read error may explain this, as a much larger clone is one base away. This chain joins TRBV30 and TRBJ1-4; no clear D gene. V lost 6 bases, J lost 8 bases, and 13 bases lay in between. This CDR3 comprises 12 residues. Germline V gives CDR1 GTSNPN, CDR2 SVGIG (reference sequence). This CDR3 is CACIDIREKLFF. The CDR3 DNA follows: TGTGCCTGTATAGACATAAGAGAAAAACTGTTTTTT.

In its sample, this clonotype was seen many times. This chain uses TRBV18 with TRBJ1-2, with D tentatively TRBD1 (6 bases). The CDR3 has 13 residues. Between the trimmed V and J ends, which lost 3 bases and 4 bases, there was a span of 9 bases. Germline V gene data show CDR1 as KGHSH and CDR2 as LQKENI. CDR3: CASSPGQSYGYTF. CDR3 nucleotide sequence: TGTGCCAGCTCACCCGGACAGAGCTATGGCTACACCTTC.

This clonotype was found a few times. At one end, the junction sequence differs from germline, possibly due to a read error. The chain is built from TRBV7-8 and TRBJ2-1, with 9 bases lining up with TRBD2. Germline V gene sequence: CDR1 SGHVS, CDR2 FQNEAQ. CDR3 length: 16 residues. CDR3 nucleotides: TGTGCCAGCAGCCCCTATAGCGGGGGACGCTACAATGAGCGGTTCTTC. Its translation is CASSPYSGGRYNERFF. The full variable domain, rest sourced from reference TRBV7-8 and TRBJ2-1, is GAGVSQSPRYKVAKRGQDVALRCDPISGHVSLFWYQQALGQGPEFLTYFQNEAQLDKSGLPSDRFFAERPEGSVSTLKIQRTQQEDSAVYLCASSPYSGGRYNERFFGPGTRLTVL.

A note on this clonotype: This sequence may be a read error, since a much larger clone differs from it by one base. The chain links TRBV12-5 to TRBJ1-5, with 8 bases matching TRBD1. Germline V gene sequence: CDR1 LGHNT, CDR2 FRNRAP. The length of the CDR3 is 15 residues. With V trimmed by 1 base and J by 1 base, 0 bases remained unmatched. The CDR3 loop is CASGLGTGSNQPQHF. DNA of the CDR3: TGTGCTAGTGGTTTGGGGACAGGGAGCAATCAGCCCCAGCATTTT. Looking up the rest from reference TRBV12-5 and TRBJ1-5 gives the full variable domain: DARVTQTPRHKVTEMGQEVTMRCQPILGHNTVFWYRQTMMQGLELLAYFRNRAPLDDSGMPKDRFSAEMPDATLATLKIQPSEPRDSAVYFCASGLGTGSNQPQHFGDGTRLSIL.

The chain combines TRBV9 with TRBJ2-1; 9 nucleotides match TRBD2. Germline trimming cut 6 bases from V and 6 bases from J; bases unmatched to any gene: 10. This CDR3 contains 15 residues. CDR1 SGDLS and CDR2 YYNGEE come from the germline V gene. The CDR3 region has the DNA TGTGCCAGCACAATAGGCGGGGGGGCAGGCAATGAGCAGTTCTTC. This codes for CASTIGGGAGNEQFF. Full variable domain (outside the CDR3, taken from reference TRBV9 and TRBJ2-1): DSGVTQTPKHLITATGQRVTLRCSPRSGDLSVYWYQQSLDQGLQFLIQYYNGEERAKGNILERFSAQQFPDLHSELNLSSLELGDSALYFCASTIGGGAGNEQFFGPGTRLTVL.

The chain uses TRBV3-1 and TRBJ1-4, with D possibly being TRBD1 (6 bases). V was cut by 6 bases and J by 5 bases, with 13 bases left in between. Germline assignment: CDR1 LGHDT and CDR2 YNNKEL (reference sequence). This CDR3 spans 14 amino acids. The CDR3 protein is CASRKDSENEKLFF. CDR3 in DNA: TGTGCCAGCAGAAAGGACAGTGAGAATGAAAAACTGTTTTTT.

This clonotype has ten or more counts. The genes are TRBV18 and TRBJ1-4, with 11 positions matching TRBD1. CDR3 length: 16 amino acids. V shed 1 base and J 6 bases; nucleotides not matched to a gene: 4. Looked up from germline, CDR1 is KGHSH and CDR2 is LQKENI. This CDR3 is CASSPRTGGADEKLFF. CDR3 in DNA: TGTGCCAGCTCACCACGGACAGGGGGCGCGGATGAAAAACTGTTTTTT.

This clonotype was found once. V and J are TRBV12-5 and TRBJ2-7; either TRBD1 or TRBD2 may supply D (5 bases each). V lost 1 base and J 4 bases, leaving 23 bases between the germline ends. Germline V CDR1 and CDR2: LGHNT, FRNRAP. CDR3 length: 18 amino acids. The CDR3 region has the DNA TGTGCTAGTGGTTTGGGACCCTCCGGGACCGGGGTAACGTACGAGCAGTACTTC. Its translation: CASGLGPSGTGVTYEQYF.